The 2 T cell receptor beta chains reported below all come from one sample, sequenced in a study of blood T cell repertoires in COVID-19. Some clones are missing from TCRdb's copy, which holds only in-frame ones; the method was immunoSEQ multiplex PCR. The sample lists 180,000 or so clones, roughly 86% occurring once. The source material was PBMCs or T cells enriched from blood (not recorded which). These receptors all stem from a man aged 35-49 years with acute COVID-19.

This clone has a single count. The chain joins TRBV10-1 to TRBJ2-3, with 9 bases identical to TRBD1. From germline, CDR1 is WNHNN and CDR2 SYGVQD (reference sequence). V trimming: 6 bases; J trimming: 5 bases; junction bases outside the gene matches: 3. The length of the CDR3 is 13 residues. DNA for the CDR3: TGCGCCAGCAGGATGGACAGGGGAGATACGCAGTATTTT. Translated, it gives CASRMDRGDTQYF.

This chain connects TRBV2 to TRBJ2-3; D call uncertain. V lost 6 bases, J lost 5 bases, and 18 bases lay in between. The length of the CDR3 is 15 residues. The germline V gene has CDR1 SNHLY and CDR2 FYNNEI. The CDR3 loop reads CASRLLRVNRDTQYF. The CDR3 region has the DNA TGTGCCAGCAGACTACTACGGGTAAATAGAGATACGCAGTATTTT.